This TCR beta chain was sequenced in a study of CD8 T cells in ankylosing spondylitis. This clonotype showed up just a few times. Antigen specificity is unknown. Findings of the study overall: Roughly eight highly homologous variants made up a TCR beta motif that seemed to typify ankylosing spondylitis blood.

TCRdb reanalysed the 5' RACE reads using MiXCR and keeps one entry per CDR3 protein. Here the sample spans 650,000 to 800,000 distinct CDR3 sequences, over 15% being singletons. The receptor was isolated from a male donor with ankylosing spondylitis. Sequencing was done on a sample of blood, either unsorted or a sorted T cell fraction (not recorded which).

The CDR3: CASSPYRVRTGELFF. The CDR3 nucleotides read TGTGCCAGCAGCCCTTACAGGGTGCGCACCGGGGAGCTGTTTTTT. This rearrangement joins TRBV5-6 to TRBJ2-2; D is possibly TRBD1 (6 bases). The V gene's germline CDR1 is SGHDT and CDR2 YYEEEE. Trimming pared 4 bases from V and 4 bases from J, leaving 14 bases between. The CDR3 consists of 15 residues.